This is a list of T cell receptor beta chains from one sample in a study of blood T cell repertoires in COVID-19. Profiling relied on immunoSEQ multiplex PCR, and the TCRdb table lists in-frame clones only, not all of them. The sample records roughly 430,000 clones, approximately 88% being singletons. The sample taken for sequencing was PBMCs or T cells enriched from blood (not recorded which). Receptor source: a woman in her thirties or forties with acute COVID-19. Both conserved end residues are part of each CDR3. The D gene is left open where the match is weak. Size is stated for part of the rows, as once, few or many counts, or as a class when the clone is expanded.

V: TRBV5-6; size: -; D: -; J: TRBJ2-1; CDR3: CASSLLGGNEQFF; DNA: TGTGCCAGCAGCTTATTAGGGGGCAATGAGCAGTTCTTC
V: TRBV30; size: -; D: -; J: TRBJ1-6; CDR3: CAWSVTGTYNSPLHF; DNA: TGTGCCTGGAGTGTAACAGGGACCTATAATTCACCCCTCCACTTT
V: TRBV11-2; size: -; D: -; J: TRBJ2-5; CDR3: CASSLGRRGPSRAGTQYF; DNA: TGTGCCAGCAGCTTAGGGCGGAGGGGCCCATCAAGAGCGGGGACCCAGTACTTC
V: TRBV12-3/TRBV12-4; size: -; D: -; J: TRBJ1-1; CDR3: CASSLTANTEAFF; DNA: TGTGCCAGCAGCCTGACAGCGAACACTGAAGCTTTCTTT
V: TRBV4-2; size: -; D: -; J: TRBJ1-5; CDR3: CASSQDGGGVDKNQPQHF; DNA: TGTGCCAGCAGCCAAGATGGAGGGGGGGTAGATAAAAATCAGCCCCAGCATTTT
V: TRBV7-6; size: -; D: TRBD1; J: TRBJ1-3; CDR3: CASSLEAGQGSGTIYF; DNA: TGTGCCAGCAGCTTAGAAGCGGGACAGGGTAGTGGGACCATATATTTT
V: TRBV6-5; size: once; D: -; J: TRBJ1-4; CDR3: CASSLGWGPDEKLFF; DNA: TGTGCCAGCAGCTTAGGTTGGGGGCCAGATGAAAAACTGTTTTTT
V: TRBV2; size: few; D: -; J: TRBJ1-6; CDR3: CASSLKTDNSPLHF; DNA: TGTGCCAGCAGCCTAAAGACAGATAATTCACCCCTCCACTTT
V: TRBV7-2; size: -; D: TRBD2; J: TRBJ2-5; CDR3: CASSKRTSGGRGLQETQYF; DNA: TGTGCCAGCAGCAAGCGGACTAGCGGGGGGCGGGGGCTTCAAGAGACCCAGTACTTC
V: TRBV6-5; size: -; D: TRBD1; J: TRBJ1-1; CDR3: CASSPIQGLTEAFF; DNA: TGTGCCAGCAGTCCGATACAGGGGTTGACTGAAGCTTTCTTT
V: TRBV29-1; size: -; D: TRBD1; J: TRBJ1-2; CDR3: CSADRQGYGYTF; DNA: TGCAGCGCAGATAGACAGGGGTATGGCTACACCTTC
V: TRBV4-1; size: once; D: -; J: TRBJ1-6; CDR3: CASSQDGLNNSPLHF; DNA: TGCGCCAGCAGCCAAGATGGCCTGAATAATTCACCCCTCCACTTT
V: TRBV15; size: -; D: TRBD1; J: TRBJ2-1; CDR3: CATSRDRKAGGYNEQFF; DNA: TGTGCCACCAGCAGAGATCGGAAGGCAGGGGGTTACAATGAGCAGTTCTTC
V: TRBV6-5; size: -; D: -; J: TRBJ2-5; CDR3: CASQGQKGIGETQYF; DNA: TGTGCCAGCCAGGGGCAGAAGGGTATTGGAGAGACCCAGTACTTC
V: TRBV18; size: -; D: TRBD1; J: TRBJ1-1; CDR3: CASSLQGEGIEAFF; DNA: TGTGCCAGCTCACTACAGGGGGAAGGGATAGAAGCTTTCTTT
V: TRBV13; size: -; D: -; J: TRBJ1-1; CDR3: CASSLPGQQAFF; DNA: TGTGCCAGCAGTCTCCCCGGACAGCAAGCTTTCTTT
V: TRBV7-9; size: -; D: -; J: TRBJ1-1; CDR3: CASSFSGTPTEAFF; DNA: TGTGCCAGCAGCTTCAGCGGGACGCCAACTGAAGCTTTCTTT
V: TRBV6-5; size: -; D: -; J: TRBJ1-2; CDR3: CASRADRRGYGYTF; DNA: TGTGCCAGCAGAGCGGACAGACGCGGGTATGGCTACACCTTC
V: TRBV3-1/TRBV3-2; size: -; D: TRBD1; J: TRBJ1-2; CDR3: CASSQLQGAFGYTF; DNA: TGTGCCAGCAGCCAACTGCAGGGGGCCTTTGGCTACACCTTC